This TCR beta chain was recovered during a study of blood T cells in healthy people across ages. Study-wide results and limits: More naive CD4+ cells and higher diversity were found in long-lived than in aged donors. The unknown donor CMV status may have confounded expanded clonotype changes.

With a J-beta primer mix and a sample-barcoded 5' primer, a second PCR ran about 7 to 11 cycles. Each cDNA molecule was tagged by a template-switch adaptor that had 12 random nucleotides. Each CDR3 protein gets one entry after TCRdb re-called the 5' RACE reads with MiXCR. The sample shows 800,000 to 950,000 distinct CDR3 sequences, around 49% of them seen only once. Concerning this clonotype: As yet, its antigen is unknown.

V lost 4 bases and J lost 0, with 10 bases in between. From germline, CDR1 is SGHRS and CDR2 YFSETQ. CDR3 size: 14 residues. This clonotype was obtained from a man aged 30-40 years in good health. The sequenced sample was blood. The rearrangement links TRBV5-1 to TRBJ1-2; D is uncertain. The CDR3: CASSVELANYGYTF. The CDR3 DNA reads as TGCGCCAGCAGCGTGGAGCTCGCTAACTATGGCTACACCTTC.